This T cell receptor beta chain emerged from a study of blood T cell repertoires in COVID-19. Study-level information: Sites across the United States, Italy and Spain contributed samples from acute and convalescent COVID-19.

The CDR3 length is 11 residues. Trimming removed 4 bases at V and 6 bases at J, with 9 bases between. Germline values: CDR1 DFQATT, CDR2 SNEGSKA (reference sequence). Assay: immunoSEQ multiplex PCR; the TCRdb copy retains only in-frame clones and omits some. The sample includes about 240,000 clones, about 90% seen only once; the top ten take about 5.9%. This chain links TRBV20-1 with TRBJ1-1, with D uncertain. This clonotype was sampled from a man between 60 and 75 years old with acute or convalescent COVID-19. Sequencing used peripheral blood. The CDR3 sequence is CSATGSAEAFF. DNA of the CDR3: TGCAGTGCTACAGGTTCGGCTGAAGCTTTCTTT.